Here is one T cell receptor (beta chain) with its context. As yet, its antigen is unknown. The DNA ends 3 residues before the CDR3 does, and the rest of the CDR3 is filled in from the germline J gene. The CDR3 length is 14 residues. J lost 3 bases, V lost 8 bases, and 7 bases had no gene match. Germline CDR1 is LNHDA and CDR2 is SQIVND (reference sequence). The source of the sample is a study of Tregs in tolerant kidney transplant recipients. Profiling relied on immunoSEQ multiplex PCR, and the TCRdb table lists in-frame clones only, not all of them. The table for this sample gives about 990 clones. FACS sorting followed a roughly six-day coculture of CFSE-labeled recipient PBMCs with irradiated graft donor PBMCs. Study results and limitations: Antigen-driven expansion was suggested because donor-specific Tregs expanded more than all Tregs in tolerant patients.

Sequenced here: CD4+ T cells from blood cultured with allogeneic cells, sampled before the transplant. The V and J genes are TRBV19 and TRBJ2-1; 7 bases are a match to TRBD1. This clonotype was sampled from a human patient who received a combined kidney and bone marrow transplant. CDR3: CASGVTGDYNEQFF. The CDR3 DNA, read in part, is TGTGCCAGTGGGGTCACAGGGGACTACAATGAG.